What follows are 4 T cell receptor beta chains derived from one specimen sequenced in a study of cytomegalovirus exposure and HLA in healthy donors. It was with 60 Vbeta and 13 Jbeta primers that the PCR ran. Repertoires were generated with immunoSEQ multiplex PCR, while TCRdb's copy carries only in-frame clones and drops some. The sample has 150,000 to 200,000 clones, nearly 80% seen once. Sequenced: PBMCs. All receptors come from a middle-aged man in good health and CMV-seropositive.

The chain uses TRBV6-1 and TRBJ2-7; 8 positions match TRBD1. This CDR3 is 15 amino acids long. Trimming at V came to 4 bases and at J to 0 bases, leaving 5 bases not matched to a gene. Germline V CDR1 and CDR2: MNHNS, SASEGT. CDR3 nucleotide sequence: TGTGCCAGCAGTGCAGGACAGGGACCCTCCTACGAGCAGTACGTC. This codes for CASSAGQGPSYEQYV.

The chain employs TRBV28 and TRBJ2-3; D remains unclear. V was clipped by 5 bases and J by 3 bases, with 12 bases between them. CDR3 length: 14 residues. Germline loops: CDR1 MDHEN, CDR2 SYDVKM. As DNA, the CDR3 is TGTGCCAGCAGTCCCCTTTCCCTGACAGATACGCAGTATTTT. Protein: CASSPLSLTDTQYF.

This chain connects TRBV2 to TRBJ1-5; maybe TRBD1 (6 bases). Germline V gives CDR1 SNHLY, CDR2 FYNNEI. The V gene lost 7 bases and the J gene lost 0 bases, with 13 bases spanning the gap. This CDR3 spans 15 amino acids. The CDR3 loop reads CASTSGTSSNQPQHF. CDR3 nucleotides: TGTGCCAGCACCTCCGGGACAAGTAGCAATCAGCCCCAGCATTTT.

The chain is built from TRBV10-3 and TRBJ1-3, with no clear D. Germline-derived CDR1 and CDR2 are ENHRY and SYGVKD. The CDR3 has 12 amino acids. Trimming removed 4 bases at V and 3 bases at J, with 4 bases between. CDR3 protein: CAISAGGNTIYF. The CDR3 region has the DNA TGTGCCATCAGTGCGGGTGGAAACACCATATATTTT.